One and the same sample provided the 16 T cell receptor beta chains below, sequenced in a study of blood T cells in healthy people across ages (dated by TCRdb to the mid-2010s). Library preparation was by 5' RACE. TCRdb shows the sequencer as Illumina HiSeq 2500. A second PCR of roughly 6 to 11 cycles was run with a J-beta primer mix and a sample-barcoded 5' primer. TCRdb trimmed the raw reads at Q25, called clones with MiXCR and kept productive beta chains. Every entry covers one CDR3 protein and lists the most common genes and DNA from its rows. This sample lists around 1.7 million distinct CDR3 sequences; 28% were detected once. The ten largest clones represent 7% to 9% of the sample. Sequencing input: blood. The receptors shown here come from a woman aged 25 to 39 in good health.

This clonotype has a single count. The rearrangement uses TRBV30 and TRBJ1-2; D may be TRBD1 (6 bases). Looked up from germline, CDR1 is GTSNPN and CDR2 is SVGIG (reference sequence). CDR3 length equals 14 residues. Trimming left V 0 bases short and J 9 bases short, with 17 bases between. CDR3 region: CAWSVRQGSGSYTF. CDR3 DNA: TGTGCCTGGAGTGTACGTCAGGGGAGCGGGAGCTACACCTTC.

The sample holds a few counts of this clonotype. This chain links TRBV7-9 with TRBJ2-7, with 10 bases fitting TRBD1. Trimming at V came to 5 bases and at J to 6 bases, leaving 10 bases not matched to a gene. The CDR3 spans 15 residues. Germline CDR1 SEHNR, CDR2 FQNEAQ (reference sequence). In DNA, the CDR3 is TGTGCCAGCAGCCCGTCGGGACAGGGGCCGGGCGAGCAGTACTTC. It yields the protein CASSPSGQGPGEQYF.

This clonotype has more than one count but fewer than ten. This chain uses TRBV7-9 with TRBJ2-1; 7 bases match TRBD2. This CDR3 is 15 amino acids long. J lost 5 bases, V lost 4 bases, and 8 bases had no gene match. CDR1 and CDR2 from the germline V gene are SEHNR and FQNEAQ (reference sequence). This CDR3 reads CASSSRTRLNNEQFF. CDR3 sequence (DNA): TGTGCCAGCAGCTCTAGGACTAGACTAAACAATGAGCAGTTCTTC.

The chain recombines TRBV21-1 with TRBJ2-2; the table gives TRBD1 as D, unverified against the DNA. TRBV21-1 is a pseudogene segment. This CDR3 spans 14 amino acids. The CDR3, as DNA: TGTGCCAGCAGCTCCGGGGCGGACACCGGGGAGCTGTTTTTT. Encoded protein: CASSSGADTGELFF.

This clonotype appeared many times. This chain joins TRBV4-2 and TRBJ2-3; D may match TRBD1 or TRBD2 (5 bases each). Trimming left V 1 base short and J 7 bases short, with 21 bases between. The CDR3 totals 17 residues. Germline V gene data show CDR1 as LGHNA and CDR2 as YNFKEQ. CDR3 sequence: CASSQAGTADGEHTQYF. The CDR3 region has the DNA TGTGCCAGCAGCCAAGCGGGGACCGCGGACGGGGAGCATACGCAGTATTTT.

This clonotype was seen ten or more times. The J gene is TRBJ2-3, the V gene TRBV9, with no clear D. This CDR3 comprises 11 residues. Germline CDR1 is SGDLS and CDR2 is YYNGEE. Trimming took off 3 bases at V and 4 bases at J, with 3 bases between the two ends. CDR3 sequence reads: CASSEADTQYF. CDR3 in DNA: TGTGCCAGCAGCGAAGCAGATACGCAGTATTTT.

Comment on this clonotype: One end of the junction varies from germline; a read error may be responsible. The chain carries TRBV7-2 and TRBJ2-3; 9 nucleotides align to TRBD2. From germline, CDR1 is SGHTA and CDR2 FQGNSA. The CDR3 extends over 16 amino acids. Here the CDR3 DNA reads TGTGCCAGCAGCTCTCGACCCGTAGCGGGAGCAGATACGCGGTATTTT. This codes for CASSSRPVAGADTRYF.

There are a few counts of this clonotype. The V call is TRBV3-1, the J call TRBJ2-7; D is possibly TRBD2 (6 bases). The CDR3 is made up of 15 amino acids. V lost 0 bases, J lost 2 bases, and 11 bases lay in between. From germline, CDR1 is LGHDT and CDR2 YNNKEL (reference sequence). The CDR3 region has the DNA TGTGCCAGCAGCCAAGATGCGGGATTGACCTACGAGCAGTACTTC. Encoded protein: CASSQDAGLTYEQYF.

This clonotype has more than one count but fewer than ten. The CDR3 region is CASRGAGLAGVETQYF. CDR3 nucleotides: TGCGCCAGCAGGGGTGCTGGGCTAGCGGGGGTTGAGACCCAGTACTTC. This chain connects TRBV5-1 to TRBJ2-5, with TRBD2 matching 10 bases. The CDR3 contains 16 residues. The J segment lost 5 bases and the V segment lost 5 bases, leaving 12 bases of the junction unmatched. Per germline, CDR1 SGHRS and CDR2 YFSETQ. Full variable domain (missing parts from reference TRBV5-1 and TRBJ2-5): KAGVTQTPRYLIKTRGQQVTLSCSPISGHRSVSWYQQTPGQGLQFLFEYFSETQRNKGNFPGRFSGRQFSNSRSEMNVSTLELGDSALYLCASRGAGLAGVETQYFGPGTRLLVL.

The chain links TRBV20-1 to TRBJ2-3; 7 nucleotides line up with TRBD2. Germline V gives CDR1 DFQATT, CDR2 SNEGSKA (reference sequence). The CDR3 is made up of 17 amino acids. The V segment lost 4 bases and the J segment 2 bases; nucleotides outside the gene matches: 15. The CDR3 region has the DNA TGCAGTGCTATTTCTGTGTCGGCTAGCGGTAACACAGATACGCAGTATTTT. Translated, it gives CSAISVSASGNTDTQYF.

V and J are TRBV20-1 and TRBJ2-7, with 10 bases fitting TRBD1. From germline, CDR1 is DFQATT and CDR2 SNEGSKA (reference sequence). V lost 0 bases to trimming and J lost 4 bases; unmatched junction nucleotides: 6. The CDR3 runs 15 residues. CDR3 amino acids: CSARDPGQGLYEQYF. The DNA for the CDR3 is TGCAGTGCTAGAGACCCGGGACAGGGGTTGTACGAGCAGTACTTC.

This clonotype turned up a few times. The rearrangement joins TRBV11-2 to TRBJ2-3; 10 nucleotides align to TRBD2. Unmatched junction bases numbered 9, after V lost 5 bases and J lost 7 bases. Germline lookup yields CDR1 SGHAT and CDR2 FQNNGV. This CDR3 is built from 15 residues. As DNA, the CDR3 is TGTGCCAGCAGCGAAGCTAGCGGGGGTTTAAATACGCAGTATTTT. It translates to CASSEASGGLNTQYF.

This clonotype was found many times. The chain has TRBV6-6 and TRBJ2-5, with 10 bases matching TRBD1. Germline values: CDR1 MNHNY, CDR2 SVGAGI (reference sequence). Unmatched junction bases numbered 0, after V lost 0 bases and J lost 5 bases. The CDR3 has 14 residues. The CDR3 sequence is CASSYSDRGETQYF. The DNA for the CDR3 is TGTGCCAGCAGTTACTCGGACAGGGGGGAGACCCAGTACTTC.

In this sample, this clonotype turned up a few times. Germline and junction disagree at one end, which may indicate a read error. The V call is TRBV20-1, the J call TRBJ2-1; 7 bases are a match to TRBD2. This CDR3 is built from 14 residues. Germline values: CDR1 DFQATT, CDR2 SNEGSKA (reference sequence). The CDR3 region is CSTRDMASGNEQFF. Here the CDR3 DNA reads TGCAGTACTAGAGATATGGCTAGCGGTAATGAGCAGTTCTTC.

In regard to this clonotype: This sequence may be a read error, since a much larger clone differs from it by one base. V usage is TRBV4-1 and J usage is TRBJ1-2; D is ambiguous. Trimming left V 0 bases short and J 8 bases short, with 10 bases between. CDR3 size: 13 residues. Germline V gene lookup returns CDR1 MGHRA and CDR2 YSYEKL. As DNA, the CDR3 is TGCGCCAGCAGCCAAGACAGTGGGTCGGGCTACACCTTC. It specifies CASSQDSGSGYTF.

The chain employs TRBV11-3 and TRBJ1-1; tentative D call: TRBD1 (5 bases). Germline V lookup: CDR1 SGHNT, CDR2 YENEEA. Trimming cost V 1 base and J 3 bases, with 15 bases left between them. This CDR3 is built from 16 residues. The CDR3 coding sequence is TGTGCCAGCAGCTTAGTTTCCCCGAACAGGTACACTGAAGCTTTCTTT. It translates to CASSLVSPNRYTEAFF.